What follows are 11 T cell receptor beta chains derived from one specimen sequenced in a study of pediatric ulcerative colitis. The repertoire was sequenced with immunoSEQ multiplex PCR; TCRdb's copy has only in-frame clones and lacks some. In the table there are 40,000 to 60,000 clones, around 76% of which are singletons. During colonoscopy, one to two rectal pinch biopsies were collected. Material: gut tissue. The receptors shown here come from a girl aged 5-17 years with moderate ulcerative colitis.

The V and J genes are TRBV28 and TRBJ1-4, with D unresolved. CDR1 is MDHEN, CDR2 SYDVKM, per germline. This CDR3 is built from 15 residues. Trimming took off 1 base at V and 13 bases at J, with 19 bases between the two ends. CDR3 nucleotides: TGTGCCAGCAGTTTATCCCCCGGGTTAATGAGTATACTGTTTTTT. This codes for CASSLSPGLMSILFF.

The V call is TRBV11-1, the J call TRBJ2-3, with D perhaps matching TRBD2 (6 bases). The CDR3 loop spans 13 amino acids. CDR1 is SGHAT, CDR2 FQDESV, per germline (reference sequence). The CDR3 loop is CAYRDSSTDTQYF. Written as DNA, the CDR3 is TGTGCTTACCGGGACTCTAGCACAGATACGCAGTATTTT.

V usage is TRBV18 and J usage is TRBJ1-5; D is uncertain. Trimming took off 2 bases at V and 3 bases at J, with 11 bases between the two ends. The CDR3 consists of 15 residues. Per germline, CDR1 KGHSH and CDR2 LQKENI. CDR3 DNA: TGTGCCAGCTCACCAGGGGTAGGGTACAATCAGCCCCAGCATTTT. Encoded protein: CASSPGVGYNQPQHF.

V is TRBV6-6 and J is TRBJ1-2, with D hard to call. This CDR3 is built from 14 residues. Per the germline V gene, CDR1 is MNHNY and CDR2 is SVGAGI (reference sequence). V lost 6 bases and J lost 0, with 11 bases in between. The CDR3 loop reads CASSLTQANYGYTF. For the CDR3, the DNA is TGTGCCAGCAGCCTTACGCAGGCTAACTATGGCTACACCTTC.

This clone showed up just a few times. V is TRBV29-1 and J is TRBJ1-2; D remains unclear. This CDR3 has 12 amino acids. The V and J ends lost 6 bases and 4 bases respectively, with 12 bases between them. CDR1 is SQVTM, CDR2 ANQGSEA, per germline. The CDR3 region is CSVGARLYGYTF. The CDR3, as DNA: TGCAGCGTGGGCGCCAGGCTCTATGGCTACACCTTC.

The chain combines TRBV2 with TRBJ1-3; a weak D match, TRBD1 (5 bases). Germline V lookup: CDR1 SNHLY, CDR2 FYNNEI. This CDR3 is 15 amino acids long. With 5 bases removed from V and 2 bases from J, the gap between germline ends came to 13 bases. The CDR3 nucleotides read TGTGCCAGCAGTACAGGTTCGTGGGCTGGAAACACCATATATTTT. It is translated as CASSTGSWAGNTIYF. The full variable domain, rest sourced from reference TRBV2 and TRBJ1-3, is EPEVTQTPSHQVTQMGQEVILRCVPISNHLYFYWYRQILGQKVEFLVSFYNNEISEKSEIFDDQFSVERPDGSNFTLKIRSTKLEDSAMYFCASSTGSWAGNTIYFGEGSWLTVV.

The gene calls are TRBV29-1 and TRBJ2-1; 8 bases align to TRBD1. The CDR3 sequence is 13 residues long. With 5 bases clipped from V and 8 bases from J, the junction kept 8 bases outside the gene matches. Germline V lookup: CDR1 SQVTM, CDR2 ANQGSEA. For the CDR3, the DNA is TGCAGCGTTACCCCCGGGACAGGCTATGAGCAGTTCTTC. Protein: CSVTPGTGYEQFF.

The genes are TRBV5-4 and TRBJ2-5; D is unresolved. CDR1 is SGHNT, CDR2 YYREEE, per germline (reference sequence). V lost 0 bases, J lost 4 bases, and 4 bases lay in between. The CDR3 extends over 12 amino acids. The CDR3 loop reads CASSLAGETQYF. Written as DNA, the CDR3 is TGTGCCAGCAGCTTGGCCGGAGAGACCCAGTACTTC.

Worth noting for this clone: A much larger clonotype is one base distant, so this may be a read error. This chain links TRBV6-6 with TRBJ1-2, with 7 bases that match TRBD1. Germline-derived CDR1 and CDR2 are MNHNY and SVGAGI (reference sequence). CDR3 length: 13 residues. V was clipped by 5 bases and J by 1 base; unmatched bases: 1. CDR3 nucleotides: TGTGCCAGCAGTCGACAGGGTAACTATGGCTACACCTTC. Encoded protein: CASSRQGNYGYTF.

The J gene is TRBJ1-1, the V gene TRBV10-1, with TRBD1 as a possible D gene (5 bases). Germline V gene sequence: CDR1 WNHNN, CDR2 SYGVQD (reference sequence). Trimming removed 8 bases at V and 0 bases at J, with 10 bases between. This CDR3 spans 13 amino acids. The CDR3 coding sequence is TGCGCCAGCGCAGGGTCCCTGAACACTGAAGCTTTCTTT. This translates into CASAGSLNTEAFF.

The CDR3: CASSQDRSPSPLHF. CDR3 sequence (DNA): TGTGCCAGCAGCCAAGACAGGTCTCCTTCACCCCTCCACTTT. This chain connects TRBV11-2 to TRBJ1-6, with TRBD1 as a possible D gene (6 bases). The length of the CDR3 is 14 residues. V was clipped by 5 bases and J by 9 bases, with 14 bases between them. The germline CDR1 and CDR2 sequences are SGHAT and FQNNGV.